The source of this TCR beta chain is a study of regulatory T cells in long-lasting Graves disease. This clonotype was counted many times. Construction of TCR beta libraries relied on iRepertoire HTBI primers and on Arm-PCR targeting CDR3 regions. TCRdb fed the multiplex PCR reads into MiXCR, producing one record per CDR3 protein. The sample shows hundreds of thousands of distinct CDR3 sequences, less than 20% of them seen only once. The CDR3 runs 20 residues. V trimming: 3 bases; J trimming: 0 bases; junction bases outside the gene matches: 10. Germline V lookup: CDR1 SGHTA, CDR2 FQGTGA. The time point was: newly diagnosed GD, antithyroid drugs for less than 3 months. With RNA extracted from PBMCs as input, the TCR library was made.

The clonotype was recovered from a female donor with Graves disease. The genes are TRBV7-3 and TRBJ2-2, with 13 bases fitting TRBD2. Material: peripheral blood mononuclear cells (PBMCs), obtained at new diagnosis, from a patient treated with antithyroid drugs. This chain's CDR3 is CASSFGLAGDYLSNTGELFF. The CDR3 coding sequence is TGTGCCAGCAGCTTTGGACTAGCGGGGGACTACCTTTCGAACACCGGGGAGCTGTTTTTT. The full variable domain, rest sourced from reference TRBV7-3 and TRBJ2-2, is GAGVSQTPSNKVTEKGKYVELRCDPISGHTALYWYRQSLGQGPEFLIYFQGTGAADDSGLPNDRFFAVRPEGSVSTLKIQRTERGDSAVYLCASSFGLAGDYLSNTGELFFGEGSRLTVL.